The 12 T cell receptor beta chains below were found in one sample sequenced in a study of cytomegalovirus exposure and HLA in healthy donors. Vbeta (60) and Jbeta (13) primers were used in the PCR. Here immunoSEQ multiplex PCR was the method, and the copy in TCRdb shows in-frame clones only, minus some. Here the sample spans approximately 100,000 clones, about 77% being singletons. Source material: PBMCs. The receptors come from a woman between 50 and 59 years old in good health and CMV-seropositive.

This rearrangement joins TRBV29-1 to TRBJ2-2, with 8 positions matching TRBD1. This CDR3 contains 14 residues. The V gene's germline CDR1 is SQVTM and CDR2 ANQGSEA. The J segment lost 5 bases and the V segment lost 6 bases, leaving 8 bases of the junction unmatched. In nucleotides, the CDR3 is TGCAGCGTCTCCGACAGGGGTCGGACCGGGGAGCTGTTTTTT. Its translation: CSVSDRGRTGELFF.

The chain uses TRBV27 and TRBJ2-5, with TRBD2 identical over 9 bases. Trimming at V came to 0 bases and at J to 1 base, leaving 6 bases not matched to a gene. CDR1 and CDR2 (germline): MNHEY, SMNVEV (reference sequence). This CDR3 comprises 17 residues. The CDR3 region has the DNA TGTGCCAGCAGTTTATCGCGGACTAGCGCCTTCCAAGAGACCCAGTACTTC. The encoded protein is CASSLSRTSAFQETQYF.

The gene calls are TRBV5-4 and TRBJ2-5, with TRBD2 identical over 7 bases. After removal of 2 bases from V and 2 bases from J, the junction contained 3 bases not matched to a gene. Germline CDR1 is SGHNT and CDR2 is YYREEE (reference sequence). This CDR3 comprises 14 residues. This CDR3 is CASSLGTIQETQYF. The CDR3 DNA reads TGTGCCAGCAGCTTAGGGACTATTCAAGAGACCCAGTACTTC.

The chain employs TRBV7-2 and TRBJ1-1; 7 positions agree with TRBD1. Germline V gene sequence: CDR1 SGHTA, CDR2 FQGNSA. Losses at the gene ends were 5 bases for V and 3 bases for J; bases not matched to a gene: 3. The CDR3 is 13 residues long. This chain's CDR3 is CASSPGGDTEAFF. In DNA, the CDR3 is TGTGCCAGCAGCCCAGGGGGTGACACTGAAGCTTTCTTT. Variable domain in full (rest from reference TRBV7-2 and TRBJ1-1): GAGVSQSPSNKVTEKGKDVELRCDPISGHTALYWYRQSLGQGLEFLIYFQGNSAPDKSGLPSDRFSAERTGGSVSTLTIQRTQQEDSAVYLCASSPGGDTEAFFGQGTRLTVV.

This rearrangement joins TRBV5-5 to TRBJ2-7; TRBD1 agrees at 11 bases. V shed 1 base and J 5 bases; nucleotides not matched to a gene: 8. Germline CDR1 is SGHKS and CDR2 is YYEKEE (reference sequence). The CDR3 covers 16 residues. CDR3 coding DNA: TGTGCCAGCAGCTTGCGGGGGGGACAGGGGGGCCACGAGCAGTACTTC. Encoded protein: CASSLRGGQGGHEQYF.

CDR3 sequence: CASSSSGRKKFGELFF. Written as DNA, the CDR3 is TGTGCCAGCAGTTCGAGCGGGAGGAAGAAGTTCGGGGAGCTGTTTTTT. The chain has TRBV2 and TRBJ2-2; 9 nucleotides line up with TRBD2. In germline, CDR1 is SNHLY, CDR2 FYNNEI. The CDR3 contains 16 residues. V shed 5 bases, J shed 7 bases, and the junction held 11 bases outside the gene matches.

The V and J genes are TRBV6-5 and TRBJ2-5; 8 bases agree with TRBD2. V lost 0 bases and J lost 5; bases outside the gene matches: 8. The germline V gene has CDR1 MNHEY and CDR2 SVGAGI. The CDR3 totals 16 residues. The CDR3 protein is CASSYSAGGAGETQYF. In DNA form, the CDR3 reads TGTGCCAGCAGTTACTCCGCCGGGGGGGCGGGGGAGACCCAGTACTTC.

The chain carries TRBV5-1 and TRBJ2-7; D possibly corresponds to TRBD1 (6 bases). Germline CDR1 and CDR2: SGHRS and YFSETQ. The CDR3 contains 15 residues. V lost 0 bases and J lost 3, with 13 bases in between. The CDR3 loop is CASSLETGSGYEQYF. For the CDR3, the DNA is TGCGCCAGCAGCTTGGAAACAGGGTCCGGCTACGAGCAGTACTTC.

The chain recombines TRBV27 with TRBJ2-2, with no clear D. The germline gives CDR1 MNHEY, CDR2 SMNVEV (reference sequence). V dropped 0 bases and J dropped 8 bases, with 13 bases sitting between them. The CDR3 consists of 15 residues. This CDR3 is CASSLSWQGVGELFF. The CDR3 region has the DNA TGTGCCAGCAGTTTATCGTGGCAAGGAGTTGGGGAGCTGTTTTTT.

CDR3 sequence: CASSKPLAEAYNEQFF. The CDR3 region has the DNA TGTGCCAGCAGCAAGCCACTAGCGGAAGCCTACAATGAGCAGTTCTTC. The V call is TRBV11-2, the J call TRBJ2-1; the match to TRBD2 covers 8 bases. Trimming took 5 bases from V and 2 from J; bases not matched to a gene: 8. CDR3 length equals 16 residues. Germline V lookup: CDR1 SGHAT, CDR2 FQNNGV.

The chain joins TRBV30 to TRBJ1-2; D remains unclear. Trimming took off 7 bases at V and 3 bases at J, with 6 bases between the two ends. The CDR3 runs 10 residues. The germline gives CDR1 GTSNPN, CDR2 SVGIG (reference sequence). The chain's CDR3 is CAFRDYGYTF. The CDR3 bases are TGTGCCTTCCGCGACTATGGCTACACCTTC.

This chain uses TRBV19 with TRBJ1-2; 9 bases are shared with TRBD1. Germline values: CDR1 LNHDA, CDR2 SQIVND (reference sequence). The CDR3 loop spans 13 amino acids. V was clipped by 7 bases and J by 7 bases; unmatched bases: 7. The CDR3 bases are TGTGCCAGTATCGGGACAGGGAGAGGTGGCTACACCTTC. This translates into CASIGTGRGGYTF.